Reported below is one T cell receptor beta chain. What this receptor recognizes is not known. Base quality data are lacking; no much larger clone is found one base away. Counted from cysteine to phenylalanine, this CDR3 has 14 amino acids. This entry keeps only the CDR3 DNA: 42 bases, framed from base 1. Trimmed from V: 6 bases; trimmed from J: 4 bases; junction bases lacking a gene match: 2. CDR1 and CDR2 were assigned from the germline V gene (reference sequence) as MNHEY and SMNVEV. This specimen comes from a study of STAT3 mutations in large granular lymphocyte leukemia (dated by TCRdb to the late 2010s). About the study as a whole: Canonical activating STAT3 mutations were detected in roughly half of the longitudinally sequenced T-LGLL patients. Over half of the T-LGLL patients were given one or more immunosuppressive therapy regimens, and less than 45% of those treated had a hematologic response. To reconstruct clonal hierarchy and dynamics, serial deep sequencing of TCRbeta CDR3 and STAT3 was performed in patients with T-cell large granular lymphocyte leukemia. More than 15 representative T-LGLL cases were selected from an initial cohort of some 200 LGL patients for longitudinal TCRbeta and STAT3 sequencing. As controls, the study also included longitudinal sequencing of a couple of patients with natural killer LGL leukemia. Patients were sequenced at 4 time points on average, with the number of samplings per patient ranging from 2 to 8. The paper as a whole reports these results and caveats: Dominant TCR clone burden was found to exceed STAT3 mutant burden in several patients, suggesting that STAT3 mutation arose secondarily within a pre-expanded clone. Because no samples were available when a clone first appeared, clonal expansion had to be inferred from samplings taken at other points. TCR clonotype switching after therapy was observed in 6 of 18 patients, and all newly emerging clones were found to be STAT3 wild type. All T-LGLL patients had at least one immunodominant TCRbeta clonotype, and roughly half had multiple immunodominant subclonotypes. Since codominant clonotypes persisted in some patients, a small but highly pathogenic clone may have gone undetected. Linking therapy response to changes in TCR clonal burden was complicated by variable intervals between samplings and by differing treatment regimens.

The same DNA, extracted from blood mononuclear cells, served for both the TCR sequencing and the STAT3 sequencing. An Illumina MiSeq was used to sequence the TCRbeta libraries, yielding an average of about 40,000 productive templates per sample. Multiplex PCR amplification was used to generate TCRbeta CDR3 libraries with the immunoSEQ assay. Per the source publication's procedure: Repertoire diversity was computed as previously defined, with values near 0 indicating extremely monoclonal samples. The immuneACCESS repertoire file appears here via TCRdb, limited to in-frame rearrangements. These files lack a portion of the clones; in checked studies, under half of the deficit traces to unresolved V genes, and the cause of the others is not known. V, J and clone size derive from that table, while D and trimming were established from the DNA sequence. In this sample the table shows around 33,000 clones, more than 60% of which occur a single time. The ten largest account for around 28% of the sample.

The TCR sequence derives from a woman aged 45-65 years with T-cell large granular lymphocyte leukemia. Some clones in this sample may be carry-over from other donors' samples. The age is the age at diagnosis. Sequenced sample: peripheral blood mononuclear cells. This chain is built from TRBV27 and TRBJ2-4; TRBD1 agrees with 11 junctional bases. The CDR3 has the sequence CASRGDRGKNIQYF. The nucleotides are TGTGCCAGCAGGGGGGACAGGGGGAAAAACATTCAGTACTTC.